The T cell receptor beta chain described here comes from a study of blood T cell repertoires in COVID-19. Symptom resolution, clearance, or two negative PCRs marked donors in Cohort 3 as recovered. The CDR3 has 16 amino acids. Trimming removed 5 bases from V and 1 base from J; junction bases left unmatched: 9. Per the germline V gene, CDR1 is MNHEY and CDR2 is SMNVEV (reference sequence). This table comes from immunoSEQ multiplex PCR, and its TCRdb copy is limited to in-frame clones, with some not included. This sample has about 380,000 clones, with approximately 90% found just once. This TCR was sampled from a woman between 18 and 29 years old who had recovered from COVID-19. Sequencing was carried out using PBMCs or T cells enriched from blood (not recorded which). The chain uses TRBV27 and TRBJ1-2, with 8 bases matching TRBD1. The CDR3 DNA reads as TGTGCCAGCAGTCCTTGGACAGGGCGGCGTAACTATGGCTACACCTTC. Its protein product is CASSPWTGRRNYGYTF.